Included here is one T cell receptor (beta chain) sequence, with context. Other DNA sequences in this sample translate to the same CDR3. There are 13 residues in the CDR3. V gave up 1 base and J gave up 4 bases, with 8 bases separating them. Looked up from germline, CDR1 is SEHNR and CDR2 is FQNEAQ (reference sequence). The sample comes from a study of shared clonotypes between healthy human individuals. Cells designated naive CD8 were CD45RO-negative and were positively selected for CCR7, with terminally differentiated effector memory CD45RA+ cells excluded. Only in-frame clones appear in the TCRdb table, and some are missing; sequencing was by immunoSEQ multiplex PCR. The repertoire holds just over 2,000,000 clones, with over 85% as singletons.

Material for sequencing was naive CD8+ T cells sorted from blood. This clonotype was obtained from a young man in good health. The rearrangement links TRBV7-9 to TRBJ2-7; TRBD1 is a possible D gene (6 bases). The CDR3 DNA reads as TGTGCCAGCAGCTTAGGGGGGCTGTACGAGCAGTACTTC. The encoded protein is CASSLGGLYEQYF.